These T cell receptor beta chains were read from a single sample in a study of radiotherapy plus CTLA-4 blockade in lung cancer. Here immunoSEQ multiplex PCR was the method, and the copy in TCRdb shows in-frame clones only, minus some. This table holds about 51,000 clones, around 79% found once. This specimen was peripheral blood, taken from a patient treated with radiotherapy plus ipilimumab. These receptors originate from a human donor with non-small cell lung cancer who had a complete response to radiotherapy plus ipilimumab. The CDR3 runs from the conserved cysteine through the conserved F or W. The order of the fields is V gene, CDR3 length, D gene, clone size, J gene, CDR3 protein, CDR3 DNA. The D gene is left open where the match is weak. Clone size, where shown, is once, few, many, or a class for clones that have expanded.

v_call: TRBV7-2
cdr3_length: 14
d_call: -
clone_size: -
j_call: TRBJ1-1
cdr3_aa: CASSPGHSNTEAFF
cdr3_nt: TGTGCCAGCAGCCCGGGACATTCGAACACTGAAGCTTTCTTT

v_call: TRBV5-1
cdr3_length: 13
d_call: -
clone_size: -
j_call: TRBJ1-2
cdr3_aa: CASGETSEYGYTF
cdr3_nt: TGCGCCAGCGGGGAGACTAGTGAATATGGCTACACCTTC

v_call: TRBV29-1
cdr3_length: 14
d_call: -
clone_size: -
j_call: TRBJ2-1
cdr3_aa: CSVETGVRYNEQFF
cdr3_nt: TGCAGCGTTGAGACGGGAGTCCGCTACAATGAGCAGTTCTTC

v_call: TRBV19
cdr3_length: 13
d_call: TRBD1
clone_size: few
j_call: TRBJ1-2
cdr3_aa: CASRGTGWEGYTF
cdr3_nt: TGTGCCAGTAGGGGGACAGGGTGGGAAGGCTACACCTTC

v_call: TRBV7-2
cdr3_length: 15
d_call: TRBD2
clone_size: once
j_call: TRBJ2-1
cdr3_aa: CASSWTSGRKNEQFF
cdr3_nt: TGTGCCAGCAGCTGGACTAGCGGGAGAAAAAATGAGCAGTTCTTC

v_call: TRBV23-1
cdr3_length: 16
d_call: TRBD1
clone_size: -
j_call: TRBJ1-1
cdr3_aa: CASSRSPGQGYTEAFF
cdr3_nt: TGCGCCAGCAGCCGTAGCCCGGGACAGGGGTACACTGAAGCTTTCTTT

v_call: TRBV29-1
cdr3_length: 14
d_call: -
clone_size: few
j_call: TRBJ2-6
cdr3_aa: CSVYLLVGANVLTF
cdr3_nt: TGCAGCGTCTATCTTCTCGTTGGGGCCAACGTCCTGACTTTC

v_call: TRBV6-5
cdr3_length: 16
d_call: -
clone_size: -
j_call: TRBJ1-1
cdr3_aa: CASSYSRSVLNTEAFF
cdr3_nt: TGTGCCAGCAGTTACTCGAGATCGGTTTTGAACACTGAAGCTTTCTTT

v_call: TRBV6-5
cdr3_length: 12
d_call: TRBD1
clone_size: once
j_call: TRBJ2-7
cdr3_aa: CASSYAGGEQYF
cdr3_nt: TGTGCCAGCAGTTACGCAGGGGGCGAGCAGTACTTC

v_call: TRBV5-4
cdr3_length: 13
d_call: -
clone_size: -
j_call: TRBJ1-1
cdr3_aa: CASQLGGNTEAFF
cdr3_nt: TGTGCCAGCCAGCTTGGAGGGAACACTGAAGCTTTCTTT

v_call: TRBV4-1
cdr3_length: 16
d_call: TRBD2
clone_size: -
j_call: TRBJ2-2
cdr3_aa: CASSPGAGGGTGELFF
cdr3_nt: TGCGCCAGCAGCCCCGGGGCGGGGGGAGGCACCGGGGAGCTGTTTTTT

v_call: TRBV5-1
cdr3_length: 18
d_call: TRBD1
clone_size: -
j_call: TRBJ2-5
cdr3_aa: CASSLVRPNGGQQETQYF
cdr3_nt: TGCGCCAGCAGCTTGGTCCGTCCCAATGGGGGACAGCAAGAGACCCAGTACTTC

v_call: TRBV5-1
cdr3_length: 14
d_call: TRBD1
clone_size: -
j_call: TRBJ2-3
cdr3_aa: CASSAGTGSDTQYF
cdr3_nt: TGCGCCAGCAGCGCCGGGACAGGGTCGGATACGCAGTATTTT

v_call: TRBV7-9
cdr3_length: 15
d_call: -
clone_size: -
j_call: TRBJ2-5
cdr3_aa: CASSLAGGIFETQYF
cdr3_nt: TGTGCCAGCAGCTTAGCGGGCGGGATTTTCGAGACCCAGTACTTC

v_call: TRBV19
cdr3_length: 13
d_call: -
clone_size: -
j_call: TRBJ2-1
cdr3_aa: CASSISGFGEQFF
cdr3_nt: TGTGCCAGTAGTATTTCAGGATTCGGTGAGCAGTTCTTC

v_call: TRBV5-6
cdr3_length: 15
d_call: TRBD1
clone_size: -
j_call: TRBJ2-2
cdr3_aa: CASSVTGYMVGELFF
cdr3_nt: TGTGCCAGCAGCGTGACAGGGTATATGGTCGGGGAGCTGTTTTTT

v_call: TRBV5-4
cdr3_length: 15
d_call: -
clone_size: -
j_call: TRBJ1-2
cdr3_aa: CASSLAGGTVYGYTF
cdr3_nt: TGTGCCAGCAGCTTGGCGGGAGGCACCGTCTATGGCTACACCTTC

v_call: TRBV19
cdr3_length: 15
d_call: -
clone_size: once
j_call: TRBJ2-2
cdr3_aa: CASIAPRVNTGELFF
cdr3_nt: TGTGCCAGTATCGCCCCCAGGGTGAACACCGGGGAGCTGTTTTTT